The T cell receptor (beta chain) described here comes from a study of human T cells and chemical hapten exposure. Background on the study: Diphenylcyclopropenone doses were given weekly to the scalps of patients across the roughly 24-week study. General study results and limits: Every donor had alopecia, and their immune response may therefore differ from healthy people's.

A remark on this clonotype: Its target is unknown.

TCRdb re-analysed the RACE reads in MiXCR, keeping a single row per CDR3 protein. The repertoire holds around 180,000 distinct CDR3 sequences, with just under 30% as singletons. This CDR3 is 14 amino acids long. Losses at the gene ends were 7 bases for V and 4 bases for J; bases not matched to a gene: 10. From germline, CDR1 is SGHRS and CDR2 YFSETQ. Time point in this sample: pre-sensitization, week 0. As to treatment: therapeutic diphenylcyclopropenone sensitization with weekly scalp DPC. Someone pulled total RNA out of unfractionated whole blood. The sequencing used whole blood, collected in connection with sensitization to the hapten diphenylcyclopropenone (DPC). The J gene is TRBJ2-7, the V gene TRBV5-1; 8 nucleotides agree with TRBD2. This TCR derives from a woman between 25 and 40 years old with alopecia areata. Some clones in this sample may be carry-over from other donors' samples. For the CDR3, the DNA is TGCGCCAGCGGCGCGGCAAGCGGGAGTTACGAGCAGTACTTC. It codes for CASGAASGSYEQYF.